This paragraph reports one T cell receptor (beta chain). Its target is unknown. Trimming removed 3 bases from V and 2 bases from J, with 9 bases in between. The CDR3 is 13 residues long. Germline V gene data show CDR1 as SGHRS and CDR2 as YFSETQ. This entry comes from a study of CD8 T cells in Susac syndrome. Study findings and constraints: The number of individuals included in the study's TCR sequencing and HLA analysis was acknowledged as relatively small.

FACS enriched CD8+ TEMRA cells, while bulk CD8+ and CD4+ were negatively isolated. Random hexamers were used to reverse transcribe about 0.5 to 1 ug of RNA. Coverage of TCR beta CDR3 amplification by immunoSEQ multiplex PCR extended to 54 Vbeta and 13 Jbeta. In TCRdb, the immunoSEQ multiplex PCR reads were re-called with MiXCR into one record per CDR3 protein. The sample lists around 140,000 distinct CDR3 sequences; around 85% were seen once. Sequenced sample: CD8+ T cells from PBMCs. The V gene is TRBV5-1, the J gene TRBJ2-7; D tentatively fits TRBD1 or TRBD2 (5 bases each). The source is a human donor with multiple sclerosis. The CDR3 region has the DNA TGCGCCAGCAGCTGGACACTAGCCTACGAGCAGTACTTC. Its protein product is CASSWTLAYEQYF.